The clone carrying this T cell receptor beta chain was seen at least ten times. Its antigen is not known. From the germline J gene comes the end of the CDR3, since the read stops 3 residues before it. The record originates from a study of T cell clonality in common variable immunodeficiency. Notes on the study in general: TCRbeta clonality was increased in CVID versus healthy controls. Reportedly, TCR beta sequences from common variable immunodeficiency showed fewer deletions and N-nucleotide insertions. Shared TCRbeta clones were fewer between CVID subjects than controls.

Most patients and controls had Caucasian heritage. Using immunoSEQ multiplex PCR, the repertoire was profiled, and TCRdb retains in-frame clones only, with some absent. The sample offers about 60,000 clones and no singletons, the top ten holding 1.5% to 2%. Germline V gene data show CDR1 as MDHEN and CDR2 as SYDVKM. CDR3 length: 12 residues. The V end was cut by 2 bases, the J end by 6 bases, with 5 bases between. The sequenced material came from peripheral blood mononuclear cells. The chain links TRBV28 to TRBJ1-5, with D possibly being TRBD1 (5 bases). This TCR was recovered from a person aged 18 to 75 in good health. CDR3 region: CASSLQGQPQHF. Partial CDR3 DNA: TGTGCCAGCAGTTTACAGGGTCAGCCC.